One TCR beta chain is described in this entry. The data are from a study of blood T cell repertoires in COVID-19. Per the original methods: Counts of nucleated cells, estimated from reference gene primer amplification, were obtained. TCRdb keeps only in-frame clones here, not all; method: immunoSEQ multiplex PCR. V, J and clone size were drawn from that table, and D and trimming were deduced from the DNA. Seen here are approximately 76,000 clones, more than 70% observed once, and the top ten hold roughly 40%. Sequenced: peripheral blood. This TCR came from an older man with active or convalescent COVID-19.

This CDR3 is CASSISDDNYGYTF. The CDR3 nucleotides read TGTGCCAGTAGTATCTCAGATGATAACTATGGCTACACCTTC. The chain recombines TRBV19 with TRBJ1-2; D uncertain. Germline values: CDR1 LNHDA, CDR2 SQIVND (reference sequence). This CDR3 is built from 14 residues. Trimming left V 3 bases short and J 1 base short, with 9 bases between.